These 21 T cell receptor beta chains were all obtained from the same sample, sequenced in a study of T cells in Graves' hyperthyroidism and ophthalmopathy. TCR beta CDR3 regions were amplified from RNA transcripts. The TCR CDR3 first-round RT-PCR relied on the HTBI primer set. Via MiXCR, TCRdb re-called the multiplex PCR reads, giving one row per CDR3 protein. The table has around 360,000 distinct CDR3 sequences, 13% to 15% seen once. The source material was blood. The receptors shown here come from a woman aged 60-75 years with Graves' ophthalmopathy.

This clonotype was observed at least ten times. The CDR3 coding sequence is TGCAGTGCTCCGAACCAACCCTACGAGCAGTACTTC. Encoded protein: CSAPNQPYEQYF. The chain links TRBV20-1 to TRBJ2-7, with unresolved D. This CDR3 spans 12 amino acids. V was shortened by 5 bases and J by 2 bases, with 10 bases between the two germline ends. Germline CDR1 is DFQATT and CDR2 is SNEGSKA (reference sequence).

This chain uses TRBV29-1 with TRBJ2-3; weak D call: TRBD1 (5 bases). The CDR3 runs to 13 residues. V dropped 1 base and J dropped 2 bases, with 7 bases sitting between them. CDR1 is SQVTM and CDR2 is ANQGSEA in the germline V gene. CDR3 protein: CSVEGRDTDTQYF. CDR3 nucleotides: TGCAGCGTTGAAGGCAGGGACACAGATACGCAGTATTTT.

This clonotype occurred many times. The chain is built from TRBV24-1 and TRBJ2-3, with 8 nucleotides matching TRBD2. The length of the CDR3 is 15 residues. The ends lost 5 bases at V and 1 base at J; junction bases unmatched: 4. Germline CDR1 and CDR2: KGHDR and SFDVKD. The CDR3 nucleotides read TGTGCCACCAGTGGCGGGGGGATTGGCACAGATACGCAGTATTTT. Its translation: CATSGGGIGTDTQYF.

The rearrangement links TRBV19 to TRBJ2-7, with 8 bases fitting TRBD2. The V gene's germline CDR1 is LNHDA and CDR2 SQIVND (reference sequence). This CDR3 contains 15 residues. Germline trimming cut 3 bases from V and 3 bases from J; bases unmatched to any gene: 7. The CDR3 bases are TGTGCCAGTAGTATTATTAGCGGGACTAACTACGAGCAGTACTTC. The encoded protein is CASSIISGTNYEQYF.

This chain's CDR3 is CASSDASGAYNEQFF. Here the CDR3 DNA reads TGTGCCAGCAGCGACGCTAGCGGGGCCTACAATGAGCAGTTCTTC. The V call is TRBV7-9, the J call TRBJ2-1, with TRBD2 matching 9 bases. In germline, CDR1 is SEHNR, CDR2 FQNEAQ (reference sequence). V shed 5 bases and J 2 bases; nucleotides not matched to a gene: 4. This CDR3 is built from 15 residues.

This chain uses TRBV7-2 with TRBJ2-7; D may be TRBD2 (6 bases). V was trimmed by 1 base and J by 2 bases, leaving 12 bases between them. Germline V gene data show CDR1 as SGHTA and CDR2 as FQGNSA. There are 15 residues in the CDR3. CDR3 sequence (DNA): TGTGCCAGCAGCTTAGTGGGACTCCTCCCCTACGAGCAGTACTTC. Protein: CASSLVGLLPYEQYF.

This clonotype was observed at least ten times. V and J are TRBV5-8 and TRBJ2-5; D remains unclear. V was trimmed by 4 bases and J by 2 bases, leaving 12 bases between them. The CDR3 spans 14 residues. Germline lookup yields CDR1 SGHTS and CDR2 YDEGEE. The CDR3 reads CASSLQRRQETQYF. CDR3 DNA sequence: TGTGCCAGCAGCCTCCAGAGGCGGCAAGAGACCCAGTACTTC.

The J gene is TRBJ2-3, the V gene TRBV9; possible D gene TRBD1, 6 bases. This CDR3 has 15 amino acids. Germline V lookup: CDR1 SGDLS, CDR2 YYNGEE. The germline V and J ends were trimmed by 4 bases and 0 bases, with 12 bases remaining between them. CDR3 coding DNA: TGTGCCAGCAGCCCCCGACAGGCGAGCACAGATACGCAGTATTTT. This encodes CASSPRQASTDTQYF.

J is TRBJ2-1 and V is TRBV7-3; 10 bases map to TRBD1. Trimming removed 2 bases from V and 8 bases from J; junction bases left unmatched: 21. The CDR3 contains 20 residues. Germline CDR1 and CDR2: SGHTA and FQGTGA. CDR3 bases: TGTGCCAGCAGCTTATCGACAGGGGGCTTATCTTGGTTGAATATAGATGAGCAGTTCTTC. It specifies CASSLSTGGLSWLNIDEQFF.

This clonotype was observed a handful of times. The chain is built from TRBV29-1 and TRBJ1-1; D ambiguous. Trimming stripped 3 bases from V and 0 bases from J, with 5 bases between. The CDR3 contains 12 residues. Germline V CDR1 and CDR2: SQVTM, ANQGSEA. CDR3 nucleotides: TGCAGCGTTGACTTAATGAACACTGAAGCTTTCTTT. It specifies CSVDLMNTEAFF.

Ten or more counts support this clonotype. The V call is TRBV10-3, the J call TRBJ2-7; TRBD2 matches at 9 bases. This CDR3 has 14 residues. The germline V gene encodes CDR1 ENHRY and CDR2 SYGVKD. With V trimmed by 0 bases and J by 6 bases, 3 bases remained unmatched. The DNA for the CDR3 is TGTGCCATCAGTGAGTCTGGGACTAGCTTCGAGCAGTACTTC. Translation gives CAISESGTSFEQYF.

V is TRBV20-1 and J is TRBJ2-3; 10 nucleotides align to TRBD2. V was pared by 5 bases and J by 3 bases, with 11 bases of the junction left unmatched. Germline V CDR1 and CDR2: DFQATT, SNEGSKA (reference sequence). There are 16 residues in the CDR3. CDR3 DNA: TGCAGTGCTCACAGGGCTCCAGCGGGAGGGACAGATACGCAGTATTTT. Translating it yields CSAHRAPAGGTDTQYF.

This clonotype was recorded many times. This chain connects TRBV3-1 to TRBJ2-2, with D uncertain. With 1 base removed from V and 3 bases from J, the gap between germline ends came to 12 bases. The germline V gene encodes CDR1 LGHDT and CDR2 YNNKEL (reference sequence). The CDR3 spans 16 residues. As DNA, the CDR3 is TGTGCCAGCAGCCAAGTCGGCACTCTCCACACCGGGGAGCTGTTTTTT. Its translation is CASSQVGTLHTGELFF.

The table lists this clonotype with many counts. The chain joins TRBV6-1 to TRBJ2-7; unclear D gene. Trimming cost V 6 bases and J 2 bases, with 11 bases left between them. The CDR3 sequence is 13 residues long. The germline V gene encodes CDR1 MNHNS and CDR2 SASEGT. CDR3 sequence reads: CASRATATYEQYF. The CDR3 bases are TGTGCCAGCAGGGCGACGGCTACCTACGAGCAGTACTTC.

In its sample, this clonotype was seen many times. The chain has TRBV3-1 and TRBJ2-6; TRBD1 matches at 8 bases. CDR3 size: 17 residues. The ends lost 2 bases at V and 4 bases at J; junction bases unmatched: 7. Germline lookup yields CDR1 LGHDT and CDR2 YNNKEL (reference sequence). In nucleotides, the CDR3 is TGTGCCAGCAGCCAACGGCAGGGGGCATACGGGGCCAACGTCCTGACTTTC. It specifies CASSQRQGAYGANVLTF.

This clonotype has a handful of counts. The V gene is TRBV11-2, the J gene TRBJ1-6; D not certain. The CDR3 spans 15 residues. Germline V CDR1 and CDR2: SGHAT, FQNNGV. V lost 5 bases and J lost 7, with 15 bases in between. CDR3 region: CASSPPGSSNSPLHF. The CDR3 coding sequence is TGTGCCAGCAGCCCCCCCGGGTCTTCAAATTCACCCCTCCACTTT.

This rearrangement joins TRBV14 to TRBJ1-2; D remains ambiguous. Per the germline V gene, CDR1 is SGHDN and CDR2 is FVKESK. The V end lost 4 bases, the J end lost 9 bases, and 21 bases lay between the germline ends. The CDR3 contains 15 residues. CDR3 amino acids: CASSPRSRLYESYTF. The CDR3 coding sequence is TGTGCCAGCAGCCCCCGTTCTAGGCTCTATGAGAGCTACACCTTC.

This clonotype was seen a few times. Germline and junction disagree at one end, which may indicate a read error. V and J are TRBV7-9 and TRBJ2-3; 9 positions match TRBD1. Germline CDR1 and CDR2: SEHNR and FQNEAQ (reference sequence). This CDR3 has 17 amino acids. The CDR3 spells CASSSLTGGVGTDTRYF. The DNA of the CDR3 is TGTGCCAGCAGCTCCCTGACAGGGGGAGTTGGCACAGATACGCGGTATTTT.

The chain has TRBV15 and TRBJ2-1; 10 bases align to TRBD2. The ends lost 0 bases at V and 6 bases at J; junction bases unmatched: 8. The CDR3 loop spans 17 amino acids. Germline CDR1 LNHNV, CDR2 YYDKDF (reference sequence). In DNA form, the CDR3 reads TGTGCCACCAGCAGAGATCTAGGGACTAGCGTACCCAATGAGCAGTTCTTC. Amino acids: CATSRDLGTSVPNEQFF.

Many counts were recorded for this clonotype. As DNA, the CDR3 is TGTGCCAGCAGCTTGGTAGAGCTGGGCATTCAGTACTTC. Translating gives CASSLVELGIQYF. The chain recombines TRBV5-5 with TRBJ2-4, with D hard to call. Trimming cost V 0 bases and J 9 bases, with 10 bases left between them. The length of the CDR3 is 13 residues. Germline V gives CDR1 SGHKS, CDR2 YYEKEE (reference sequence).

This clonotype has at least ten counts. The chain uses TRBV3-1 and TRBJ1-1; D ambiguous. This CDR3 is built from 12 residues. Deletions cut 3 bases from V and 2 bases from J, with 4 bases between. Per germline, CDR1 LGHDT and CDR2 YNNKEL (reference sequence). CDR3 sequence: CASSQGNTEAFF. The CDR3 DNA reads TGTGCCAGCAGCCAGGGAAACACTGAAGCTTTCTTT.